This entry describes one T cell receptor (beta chain). Within the sample, other DNA sequences also encode this same CDR3. These data come from a study of radiation and T cells in renal cell carcinoma. Generated by immunoSEQ multiplex PCR, the TCRdb table keeps only in-frame clones and is missing some. Of roughly 130,000 clones listed, 75% to 90% were seen once; the top ten hold around 1.8%. Indicated time point: blood 2 weeks post-SBRT. As to treatment: 15 Gy SBRT to primary tumor, nephrectomy 4 weeks later. This CDR3 contains 13 residues. The V end lost 0 bases, the J end lost 6 bases, and 10 bases lay between the germline ends. Germline V CDR1 and CDR2: SGDLS, YYNGEE.

The material was blood, obtained from a patient whose treatment included radiotherapy and nephrectomy. The chain carries TRBV9 and TRBJ2-7, with a possible D match to TRBD2 (5 bases). The TCR was taken from a woman aged 55 to 70 with renal cell carcinoma. This CDR3 is CASSVALASEQYF. The CDR3 bases are TGTGCCAGCAGCGTAGCGCTAGCCTCCGAGCAGTACTTC.